The 20 T cell receptor beta chains below were found in one sample sequenced in a study of response to subunit inactivated influenza vaccine. TCRdb analysed the RT-PCR reads with MiXCR anew, one entry per CDR3 protein. The data contain around 520,000 distinct CDR3 sequences, 25% of them singletons. The source material was CD4+ T cells sorted from PBMCs, sampled about 5 days after vaccination. The receptors shown here come from a man between 45 and 60 years old who received an inactivated influenza vaccine.

V usage is TRBV7-9 and J usage is TRBJ2-1, with D perhaps matching TRBD2 (7 bases). V lost 5 bases to trimming and J lost 0 bases, with 17 bases between them. CDR3 length: 17 residues. Germline CDR1 and CDR2: SEHNR and FQNEAQ (reference sequence). CDR3 sequence reads: CASSLPGGGSSYNEQFF. The CDR3 nucleotides read TGTGCCAGCAGCCTCCCAGGCGGGGGCAGCTCCTACAATGAGCAGTTCTTC.

This clonotype was detected only a few times. The chain recombines TRBV20-1 with TRBJ1-5; TRBD1 might be the D (6 bases). Germline V gene lookup returns CDR1 DFQATT and CDR2 SNEGSKA (reference sequence). V lost 1 base, J lost 4 bases, and 14 bases lay in between. This CDR3 is 15 amino acids long. CDR3 sequence reads: CSARVGGQPNQPQHF. The CDR3 region has the DNA TGCAGTGCTAGAGTAGGTGGACAGCCTAATCAGCCCCAGCATTTT.

The gene calls are TRBV24-1 and TRBJ2-1, with D uncertain. Trimming stripped 4 bases from V and 0 bases from J, with 6 bases between. From germline, CDR1 is KGHDR and CDR2 SFDVKD. The CDR3 spans 14 residues. CDR3 nucleotides: TGTGCCACCAGTGAACAGAGCTCCTACAATGAGCAGTTCTTC. It encodes CATSEQSSYNEQFF.

CDR3 sequence reads: CASSISPGGAETQYF. CDR3 nucleotides: TGTGCCAGTAGTATCAGCCCAGGGGGTGCAGAGACCCAGTACTTC. This rearrangement joins TRBV19 to TRBJ2-5; 7 bases match TRBD1. This CDR3 has 15 residues. J was trimmed by 4 bases and V by 3 bases; bases with no gene match: 8. CDR1 is LNHDA and CDR2 is SQIVND in the germline V gene (reference sequence).

The rearrangement uses TRBV5-1 and TRBJ2-1, with D unclear. The CDR3 consists of 11 residues. V lost 6 bases and J lost 10, with 11 bases in between. Germline CDR1 is SGHRS and CDR2 is YFSETQ. In DNA form, the CDR3 reads TGCGCCAGCACCAGTCAAGGCGAGCAGTTCTTC. Amino acid sequence: CASTSQGEQFF.

The chain's CDR3 is CSAPSPEAGPSTDTQYF. CDR3 nucleotide sequence: TGCAGTGCTCCATCCCCAGAAGCGGGGCCTAGCACAGATACGCAGTATTTT. This chain uses TRBV20-1 with TRBJ2-3, with 7 nucleotides matching TRBD2. The germline gives CDR1 DFQATT, CDR2 SNEGSKA (reference sequence). This CDR3 contains 17 residues. The V segment lost 5 bases and the J segment 0 bases; nucleotides outside the gene matches: 14.

In this sample, this clonotype turned up a few times. In DNA form, the CDR3 reads TGTGCCAGCAGTTTCGGACTAGCGGGGACCAGGGAGACCCAGTACTTC. Amino acids: CASSFGLAGTRETQYF. The V gene is TRBV6-2 or TRBV6-3, the J gene TRBJ2-5; 12 positions agree with TRBD2. The germline CDR1 and CDR2 sequences are MNHEY and SVGEGT. The junction had 8 bases not matched to a gene; V was cut back by 4 bases and J by 5 bases. The CDR3 has 16 residues.

This sequence joins TRBV24-1 and TRBJ2-5; 10 bases align to TRBD1. The germline CDR1 and CDR2 sequences are KGHDR and SFDVKD. This CDR3 comprises 14 residues. Germline trimming cut 4 bases from V and 6 bases from J; bases unmatched to any gene: 4. CDR3: CATSEDRGLQTQYF. In nucleotides, the CDR3 is TGTGCCACCAGTGAAGACAGGGGGCTACAGACCCAGTACTTC.

The chain has TRBV20-1 and TRBJ2-3, with D possibly TRBD1 on 5 matching bases. The CDR3 loop spans 12 amino acids. The germline V gene has CDR1 DFQATT and CDR2 SNEGSKA (reference sequence). The CDR3 is CLPRGSGDTQYF. CDR3 bases: TGCCTACCTAGGGGCTCCGGAGATACGCAGTATTTT.

This clonotype appeared a few times. The rearrangement uses TRBV5-1 and TRBJ2-2, with a possible D match to TRBD1 (6 bases). The V end was cut by 1 base, the J end by 1 base, with 11 bases between. CDR3 length: 16 amino acids. Germline V gene lookup returns CDR1 SGHRS and CDR2 YFSETQ. The CDR3, as DNA: TGCGCCAGCAGCTTGTCTGTGACAGGGAACACCGGGGAGCTGTTTTTT. Translated, it gives CASSLSVTGNTGELFF.

This clonotype has just a few counts. This chain joins TRBV29-1 and TRBJ2-7, with a possible D match to TRBD1 (7 bases). V was trimmed by 0 bases and J by 9 bases, leaving 15 bases between them. The CDR3 covers 13 residues. The germline V gene has CDR1 SQVTM and CDR2 ANQGSEA. CDR3: CSVEESGGWGQYF. DNA of the CDR3: TGCAGCGTTGAAGAATCAGGGGGGTGGGGGCAGTACTTC.

The CDR3 loop is CASSPEGSIREQYF. Here the CDR3 DNA reads TGCGCCAGCAGCCCGGAGGGGAGTATACGGGAGCAGTACTTC. This chain joins TRBV4-3 and TRBJ2-7; tentative D call: TRBD2 (6 bases). Between the trimmed V and J ends, which lost 4 bases and 7 bases, there was a span of 17 bases. The length of the CDR3 is 14 residues. From germline, CDR1 is LGHNA and CDR2 YSLEER.

J is TRBJ1-5 and V is TRBV20-1; D gene uncertain. Germline CDR1 is DFQATT and CDR2 is SNEGSKA (reference sequence). V shed 0 bases and J shed 7 bases, with 16 bases lying between them. This CDR3 contains 15 residues. The CDR3 reads CSARDVTRGKQPQHF. Here the CDR3 DNA reads TGCAGTGCTAGAGATGTGACCCGGGGTAAGCAGCCCCAGCATTTT.

The rearrangement links TRBV5-1 to TRBJ2-2; tentatively, D is TRBD1 (5 bases). Between the trimmed V and J ends, which lost 5 bases and 6 bases, there was a span of 17 bases. Germline-derived CDR1 and CDR2 are SGHRS and YFSETQ. The CDR3 is made up of 15 amino acids. CDR3 nucleotide sequence: TGCGCCAGCAGTGCATCAGACAGTTGGCCCGGGGAGCTGTTTTTT. Its protein is CASSASDSWPGELFF.

This clonotype has only a few counts. This chain joins TRBV6-2 or TRBV6-3 and TRBJ2-2; D remains ambiguous. CDR1 is MNHEY and CDR2 is SVGEGT in the germline V gene. V gave up 6 bases and J gave up 2 bases, with 13 bases separating them. This CDR3 comprises 15 residues. The CDR3 coding sequence is TGTGCCAGCAGGGAGCTCACACTCAACACCGGGGAGCTGTTTTTT. This translates into CASRELTLNTGELFF.

The chain combines TRBV20-1 with TRBJ2-3; 7 positions agree with TRBD1. Trimming at V came to 1 base and at J to 0 bases, leaving 10 bases not matched to a gene. CDR3 length: 17 amino acids. Per germline, CDR1 DFQATT and CDR2 SNEGSKA (reference sequence). CDR3 sequence (DNA): TGCAGTGCTAGAGGTCCCTTGAGGGGGCGCAGCACAGATACGCAGTATTTT. Its protein is CSARGPLRGRSTDTQYF.

This clonotype turned up a few times. The chain employs TRBV4-2 and TRBJ2-2; 7 bases align to TRBD2. The germline V gene encodes CDR1 LGHNA and CDR2 YNFKEQ. The CDR3 contains 16 residues. V was clipped by 4 bases and J by 4 bases; unmatched bases: 9. The CDR3 bases are TGTGCCAGCAGCCCGCCGGGGAGGGAGGGCACCGGGGAGCTGTTTTTT. Translated, it gives CASSPPGREGTGELFF.

The chain employs TRBV30 and TRBJ2-3, with TRBD1 matching over 8 bases. The CDR3 loop spans 15 amino acids. J gave up 0 bases and V 2 bases, and 4 bases lay outside the gene matches. In germline, CDR1 is GTSNPN, CDR2 SVGIG (reference sequence). CDR3 DNA: TGTGCCTGGAGTCCCGGGACAGGAAGCACAGATACGCAGTATTTT. It codes for CAWSPGTGSTDTQYF. Full variable domain (missing parts from reference TRBV30 and TRBJ2-3): SQTIHQWPATLVQPVGSPLSLECTVEGTSNPNLYWYRQAAGRGLQLLFYSVGIGQISSEVPQNLSASRPQDRQFILSSKKLLLSDSGFYLCAWSPGTGSTDTQYFGPGTRLTVL.

The rearrangement links TRBV19 to TRBJ2-7, with D uncertain. The V end lost 10 bases, the J end lost 5 bases, and 3 bases lay between the germline ends. The CDR3 consists of 8 residues. Germline lookup yields CDR1 LNHDA and CDR2 SQIVND (reference sequence). In nucleotides, the CDR3 is TGTGCCATCCACGAGCAGTACTTC. Translating it yields CAIHEQYF.

This clonotype was seen more than once but under ten times. The V gene is TRBV20-1, the J gene TRBJ2-5; 10 bases are shared with TRBD2. The CDR3 spans 15 residues. Germline values: CDR1 DFQATT, CDR2 SNEGSKA (reference sequence). V lost 6 bases, J lost 1 base, and 8 bases stayed unmatched. The CDR3 loop reads CSAAGLAGAQETQYF. For the CDR3, the DNA is TGCAGTGCAGCAGGTCTAGCGGGGGCCCAAGAGACCCAGTACTTC.